Listed here are 22 T cell receptor beta chains from one sample, sequenced in a study of blood T cell repertoires in COVID-19. Some clones are missing from TCRdb's copy, which holds only in-frame ones; the method was immunoSEQ multiplex PCR. Seen here are 70,000 to 90,000 clones, roughly 86% observed once, and the top ten hold 1.2%. The sample consisted of peripheral blood. All receptors derive from an elderly woman with acute or convalescent COVID-19.

The rearrangement links TRBV15 to TRBJ1-4, with D possibly being TRBD1 (6 bases). CDR3 length equals 16 residues. With 2 bases removed from V and 7 bases from J, the gap between germline ends came to 17 bases. Germline V lookup: CDR1 LNHNV, CDR2 YYDKDF (reference sequence). The CDR3 nucleotides read TGTGCCACCAGCAGAAGTAACAGGGCGGGGGGTGAAAAACTGTTTTTT. Translation: CATSRSNRAGGEKLFF.

The V gene is TRBV5-4, the J gene TRBJ2-1, with 12 bases lining up with TRBD2. Unmatched junction bases numbered 11, after V lost 3 bases and J lost 10 bases. Germline CDR1 SGHNT, CDR2 YYREEE (reference sequence). The CDR3 sequence is 16 residues long. CDR3 in DNA: TGTGCCAGCAGCTCGGATCTAGCGGGAGGGTCCGGGGAGCAGTTCTTC. This codes for CASSSDLAGGSGEQFF.

This chain links TRBV20-1 with TRBJ2-7; the D gene is possibly TRBD2 (6 bases). The germline V gene encodes CDR1 DFQATT and CDR2 SNEGSKA (reference sequence). The CDR3 has 11 residues. CDR3 in amino acids: CSGRGGDEQYF. In DNA, the CDR3 is TGCAGCGGGCGAGGAGGGGACGAGCAGTACTTC.

The CDR3 protein is CASSPTGLAGGLAKNIQYF. DNA for the CDR3: TGTGCCAGCAGTCCGACGGGACTAGCGGGAGGTCTAGCCAAAAACATTCAGTACTTC. The chain uses TRBV6-6 and TRBJ2-4; 15 bases align to TRBD2. This CDR3 has 19 residues. Germline V gene data show CDR1 as MNHNY and CDR2 as SVGAGI (reference sequence). J gave up 0 bases and V 5 bases, and 8 bases lay outside the gene matches.

This clone was observed once. This rearrangement joins TRBV7-9 to TRBJ1-5, with 10 positions matching TRBD1. V lost 5 bases to trimming and J lost 7 bases; unmatched junction nucleotides: 8. The CDR3 consists of 15 residues. Germline CDR1 reads SEHNR; CDR2 reads FQNEAQ (reference sequence). The CDR3 sequence: CASSDGQGVGQPQHF. In nucleotides, the CDR3 is TGTGCCAGCAGCGACGGACAGGGGGTAGGACAGCCCCAGCATTTT. The variable domain in full, with the rest retrieved from reference TRBV7-9 and TRBJ1-5, is DTGVSQNPRHKITKRGQNVTFRCDPISEHNRLYWYRQTLGQGPEFLTYFQNEAQLEKSRLLSDRFSAERPKGSFSTLEIQRTEQGDSAMYLCASSDGQGVGQPQHFGDGTRLSIL.

The rearrangement links TRBV5-1 to TRBJ2-1; D possibly corresponds to TRBD2 (6 bases). CDR3 size: 15 residues. CDR1 and CDR2 (germline): SGHRS, YFSETQ. Trimming took off 7 bases at V and 8 bases at J, with 22 bases between the two ends. CDR3 sequence (DNA): TGCGCCAGCGCGGGGACCCCGCCGATCGGTGATGAGCAGTTCTTC. Amino acid sequence: CASAGTPPIGDEQFF.

V is TRBV10-2 and J is TRBJ2-3; no reliable D call. Germline-derived CDR1 and CDR2 are WSHSY and SAAADI. This CDR3 is built from 11 residues. Trimming pared 7 bases from V and 4 bases from J, leaving 6 bases between. In DNA form, the CDR3 reads TGCGCCAGCACCGTTTCAGATACGCAGTATTTT. Translation: CASTVSDTQYF.

The J gene is TRBJ2-2, the V gene TRBV9, with TRBD2 matching over 11 bases. CDR1 and CDR2 from the germline V gene are SGDLS and YYNGEE. This CDR3 is built from 15 residues. With V trimmed by 3 bases and J by 7 bases, 5 bases remained unmatched. The CDR3 here is CASSAATSGDGELFF. The CDR3 bases are TGTGCCAGCAGCGCTGCGACTAGCGGGGACGGGGAGCTGTTTTTT.

The sample holds one count of this clone. The gene calls are TRBV2 and TRBJ2-2; 14 bases line up with TRBD2. The V gene end was trimmed by 6 bases and the J gene end by 4 bases; junction bases not matched to a gene: 7. CDR1 and CDR2 from the germline V gene are SNHLY and FYNNEI. The CDR3 extends over 17 amino acids. This CDR3 is CASRRTSGRLGTGELFF. The CDR3 nucleotides are TGTGCCAGCAGGAGGACTAGCGGGAGGTTGGGCACCGGGGAGCTGTTTTTT.

In DNA form, the CDR3 reads TGTGCCAGCTCCCTAGAGGGGGGGCCTAACTATGGCTACACCTTC. The encoded protein is CASSLEGGPNYGYTF. The V and J genes are TRBV9 and TRBJ1-2; a possible D gene is TRBD1 (6 bases). V lost 7 bases and J 0 bases, leaving 16 bases between the germline ends. Germline assignment: CDR1 SGDLS and CDR2 YYNGEE. The CDR3 has 15 residues.

The J gene is TRBJ1-6, the V gene TRBV3-1 (or the pseudogene TRBV3-2); D is perhaps TRBD1 (5 bases). Trimming stripped 3 bases from V and 4 bases from J, with 13 bases between. From germline, CDR1 is LGHDT and CDR2 YNNKEL (reference sequence). CDR3 length: 16 amino acids. CDR3 DNA: TGTGCCAGCAGCCAGACGGCGTCAGGGTATAATTCACCCCTCCACTTT. As protein: CASSQTASGYNSPLHF.

The chain is built from TRBV11-2 and TRBJ1-1, with D hard to call. Germline assignment: CDR1 SGHAT and CDR2 FQNNGV. Trimming removed 1 base at V and 3 bases at J, with 9 bases between. This CDR3 is 14 amino acids long. The CDR3 region is CASSLARADTEAFF. CDR3 DNA sequence: TGTGCCAGCAGCTTAGCGCGGGCGGACACTGAAGCTTTCTTT.

This chain uses TRBV5-1 with TRBJ2-1, with 12 bases lining up with TRBD2. Trimming at V came to 5 bases and at J to 2 bases, leaving 5 bases not matched to a gene. This CDR3 is 16 amino acids long. Germline CDR1 is SGHRS and CDR2 is YFSETQ. CDR3 in amino acids: CASSLTSGGAYNEQFF. CDR3 coding DNA: TGCGCCAGCAGTTTGACTAGCGGGGGCGCCTACAATGAGCAGTTCTTC.

The chain is built from TRBV28 and TRBJ1-1; TRBD1 matches 9 bases. The V segment lost 7 bases and the J segment 5 bases; nucleotides outside the gene matches: 11. CDR1 is MDHEN, CDR2 SYDVKM, per germline. The length of the CDR3 is 15 residues. The CDR3 reads CASNGQGLEETEAFF. The CDR3 DNA reads as TGTGCCAGCAATGGACAGGGGTTGGAGGAGACTGAAGCTTTCTTT.

This chain joins TRBV28 and TRBJ1-6, with 9 nucleotides matching TRBD1. The CDR3 sequence is 14 residues long. The V and J ends lost 6 bases and 7 bases, in that order; junction bases with no gene match: 4. The V gene's germline CDR1 is MDHEN and CDR2 SYDVKM. The CDR3 loop is CASSKQGANSPLHF. The CDR3 coding sequence is TGTGCCAGCAGCAAACAGGGGGCGAATTCACCCCTCCACTTT.

The gene calls are TRBV6-6 and TRBJ2-1; maybe TRBD1 (6 bases). CDR3 length: 15 amino acids. V gave up 4 bases and J gave up 0 bases, with 10 bases separating them. Germline CDR1 MNHNY, CDR2 SVGAGI (reference sequence). CDR3 region: CASSSGQISYNEQFF. DNA of the CDR3: TGTGCCAGCAGTTCCGGACAGATCTCCTACAATGAGCAGTTCTTC.

This chain uses TRBV7-2 with TRBJ2-3, with TRBD1 identical over 8 bases. The V gene end was trimmed by 3 bases and the J gene end by 2 bases; junction bases not matched to a gene: 4. Germline V lookup: CDR1 SGHTA, CDR2 FQGNSA. CDR3 length: 15 amino acids. The CDR3 spells CASSFGQGFTDTQYF. The CDR3 DNA sequence: TGTGCCAGCAGCTTTGGACAGGGCTTCACAGATACGCAGTATTTT.

In DNA form, the CDR3 reads TGTGCCAGCAGCTCGACAGGGGGAAACTATGGCTACACCTTC. Translated: CASSSTGGNYGYTF. This chain joins TRBV27 and TRBJ1-2; 9 bases line up with TRBD1. The trim removed 6 bases at V and 2 bases at J, leaving 4 bases unmatched. The CDR3 sequence is 14 residues long. CDR1 MNHEY and CDR2 SMNVEV come from the germline V gene (reference sequence).

The chain joins TRBV5-1 to TRBJ2-1; TRBD2 might be the D (5 bases). The CDR3 length is 15 residues. Germline V gene lookup returns CDR1 SGHRS and CDR2 YFSETQ. V lost 4 bases and J lost 4, with 15 bases in between. The CDR3 region has the DNA TGCGCCAGCAGCCCGAGTGAGGGAGCATACAATGAGCAGTTCTTC. Its protein is CASSPSEGAYNEQFF. The entire variable domain, with the rest obtained from reference TRBV5-1 and TRBJ2-1, is as follows: KAGVTQTPRYLIKTRGQQVTLSCSPISGHRSVSWYQQTPGQGLQFLFEYFSETQRNKGNFPGRFSGRQFSNSRSEMNVSTLELGDSALYLCASSPSEGAYNEQFFGPGTRLTVL.

This clone has just a few counts. The chain recombines TRBV19 with TRBJ1-1; D is perhaps TRBD1 (6 bases). CDR1 is LNHDA and CDR2 is SQIVND in the germline V gene (reference sequence). The V end was cut by 3 bases, the J end by 1 base, with 9 bases between. The CDR3 loop spans 14 amino acids. CDR3 DNA sequence: TGTGCCAGTAGTATGGGGGCAGGGAACACTGAAGCTTTCTTT. Protein: CASSMGAGNTEAFF.

This chain connects TRBV2 to TRBJ2-5; TRBD2 is a possible D gene (5 bases). V was shortened by 4 bases and J by 5 bases, with 11 bases between the two germline ends. CDR3 length equals 13 residues. In germline, CDR1 is SNHLY, CDR2 FYNNEI. CDR3 DNA: TGTGCCAGCAGTGTGAGGGTCGGGGAGACCCAGTACTTC. Its translation is CASSVRVGETQYF. The variable domain in full, completed from reference TRBV2 and TRBJ2-5, reads EPEVTQTPSHQVTQMGQEVILRCVPISNHLYFYWYRQILGQKVEFLVSFYNNEISEKSEIFDDQFSVERPDGSNFTLKIRSTKLEDSAMYFCASSVRVGETQYFGPGTRLLVL.

V and J are TRBV12-3 or TRBV12-4 and TRBJ1-2, with 7 bases aligning to TRBD1. Losses at the gene ends were 6 bases for V and 4 bases for J; bases not matched to a gene: 5. CDR3 size: 13 residues. DNA of the CDR3: TGTGCCAGCAGCCCACAGGGGAGCTATGGCTACACCTTC. It yields the protein CASSPQGSYGYTF.